The 23 T cell receptor beta chains presented below share a single source sample, sequenced in a study of blood T cell repertoires in COVID-19 (dated by TCRdb to 2019 to 2021). The library relied on the immunoSEQ multiplex PCR assay. TCRdb took this table from immuneACCESS and kept in-frame rearrangements with V and J called. Such tables lack part of the clones; where checked against another copy, unresolved V genes explain under half of the gap, and the rest is unexplained. Counted in this sample were 35,000 to 45,000 clones; nearly 90% of them appeared once. Jointly, the top ten make up approximately 2.4% of the sample. The sample taken for sequencing was peripheral blood. The receptor set was obtained from a human donor in a cohort sampled during active COVID-19.

As DNA, the CDR3 is TGTGCCAGCAGCCGATCGGGGAGTGGCGGCTACACCTTC. Its translation is CASSRSGSGGYTF. V usage is TRBV6-5 and J usage is TRBJ1-2; the D is unclear. The germline gives CDR1 MNHEY, CDR2 SVGAGI. The length of the CDR3 is 13 residues. Trimming removed 6 bases from V and 8 bases from J, with 16 bases in between.

The rearrangement links TRBV21-1 to TRBJ1-5. TRBV21-1 is assigned pseudogene status. This CDR3 has 16 residues. CDR3 residues: CASSKERTASNQPQHF. For the CDR3, the DNA is TGTGCCAGCAGCAAAGAGAGAACTGCGAGCAATCAGCCCCAGCATTTT.

The CDR3 sequence is CASRHYRGQGTYEQYF. The CDR3 DNA reads as TGTGCCAGCAGACATTACAGGGGCCAAGGGACCTACGAGCAGTACTTC. V and J are TRBV11-2 and TRBJ2-7; TRBD1 matches at 7 bases. Per germline, CDR1 SGHAT and CDR2 FQNNGV. With 6 bases clipped from V and 2 bases from J, the junction kept 13 bases outside the gene matches. The length of the CDR3 is 16 residues.

This clone occurred once. The chain couples TRBV11-3 to TRBJ1-1, with a possible D match to TRBD1 (5 bases). The CDR3 has 13 residues. Germline-derived CDR1 and CDR2 are SGHNT and YENEEA. Deletions cut 6 bases from V and 1 base from J, with 9 bases between. CDR3 nucleotides: TGTGCCAGCAGTCCCACAGGGAACACTGAAGCTTTCTTT. It is translated as CASSPTGNTEAFF.

This clone has just a few counts. V and J are TRBV2 and TRBJ1-1; TRBD1 matches 7 bases. V lost 9 bases and J lost 0; bases outside the gene matches: 7. CDR1 is SNHLY and CDR2 is FYNNEI in the germline V gene. CDR3 length: 14 amino acids. CDR3 sequence: CASTGAGLNTEAFF. DNA for the CDR3: TGTGCCAGTACAGGGGCCGGGCTGAACACTGAAGCTTTCTTT.

This clone was seen just once. This chain links TRBV4-1 with TRBJ2-7; possibly TRBD2 for D (6 bases). Germline V gives CDR1 MGHRA, CDR2 YSYEKL. V lost 2 bases and J 6 bases, leaving 11 bases between the germline ends. The length of the CDR3 is 13 residues. The CDR3 spells CASSQSLASEQYF. The CDR3 bases are TGCGCCAGCAGCCAATCGCTAGCGAGCGAGCAGTACTTC.

V is TRBV6-5 and J is TRBJ1-4; 7 bases fit TRBD1. The CDR3 loop spans 14 amino acids. J was trimmed by 4 bases and V by 6 bases; bases with no gene match: 5. Germline V gives CDR1 MNHEY, CDR2 SVGAGI. CDR3 in amino acids: CASSSGQFNEKLFF. In nucleotides, the CDR3 is TGTGCCAGCAGCTCGGGACAGTTTAATGAAAAACTGTTTTTT.

This clone appeared a single time. J is TRBJ2-1 and V is TRBV11-2, with 12 bases fitting TRBD2. The CDR3 covers 14 residues. In germline, CDR1 is SGHAT, CDR2 FQNNGV. Losses at the gene ends were 0 bases for V and 16 bases for J; bases not matched to a gene: 7. For the CDR3, the DNA is TGTGCCAGCAGCTTAGATCGAGCTAGCGGGGGGGTTTTCTTC. This gives the protein CASSLDRASGGVFF. Complete variable domain (other parts from reference TRBV11-2 and TRBJ2-1): EAGVAQSPRYKIIEKRQSVAFWCNPISGHATLYWYQQILGQGPKLLIQFQNNGVVDDSQLPKDRFSAERLKGVDSTLKIQPAKLEDSAVYLCASSLDRASGGVFFGPGTRLTVL.

This sequence joins TRBV5-1 and TRBJ2-7; the D is unclear. Trimming stripped 5 bases from V and 0 bases from J, with 12 bases between. The CDR3 runs to 14 residues. Germline CDR1 is SGHRS and CDR2 is YFSETQ. CDR3 protein: CASRPVASSYEQYF. CDR3 in DNA: TGCGCCAGCAGACCGGTCGCGAGCTCCTACGAGCAGTACTTC.

The J gene is TRBJ1-4, the V gene TRBV2; D unclear. Germline V gene sequence: CDR1 SNHLY, CDR2 FYNNEI. The V and J ends lost 3 bases and 5 bases respectively, with 13 bases between them. The CDR3 extends over 15 amino acids. The CDR3 region has the DNA TGTGCCAGCAGTGATCGTACAGCCCAAAATGAAAAACTGTTTTTT. Its translation: CASSDRTAQNEKLFF.

The chain joins TRBV7-9 to TRBJ2-1; D call uncertain. From germline, CDR1 is SEHNR and CDR2 FQNEAQ (reference sequence). Trimming removed 1 base from V and 10 bases from J, with 11 bases in between. The CDR3 length is 13 residues. For the CDR3, the DNA is TGTGCCAGCAGCTTAGATTCGGGTCGGGAGCAGTTCTTC. Translating gives CASSLDSGREQFF.

The V call is TRBV12-5, the J call TRBJ1-4; 9 nucleotides line up with TRBD1. V trimming: 3 bases; J trimming: 8 bases; junction bases outside the gene matches: 13. Germline V gene sequence: CDR1 LGHNT, CDR2 FRNRAP. The CDR3 totals 17 residues. CDR3 sequence (DNA): TGTGCTAGTGGTTTTGGGGACAGGGCTAGCGGCGCGGAAAAACTGTTTTTT. Its translation: CASGFGDRASGAEKLFF.

This chain connects TRBV30 to TRBJ1-2; 8 nucleotides align to TRBD1. CDR1 GTSNPN and CDR2 SVGIG come from the germline V gene (reference sequence). J lost 6 bases, V lost 3 bases, and 3 bases had no gene match. This CDR3 is built from 12 residues. Written as DNA, the CDR3 is TGTGCCTGGAGCCGGGACAGGCATGGCTACACCTTC. Translating gives CAWSRDRHGYTF.

CDR3 loop: CASSLWTSPYNEQFF. The CDR3 DNA is TGTGCCAGCAGCCTCTGGACTAGTCCCTACAATGAGCAGTTCTTC. The chain joins TRBV13 to TRBJ2-1; 7 positions agree with TRBD2. Per the germline V gene, CDR1 is PRHDT and CDR2 is FYEKMQ (reference sequence). V trimming: 5 bases; J trimming: 2 bases; junction bases outside the gene matches: 6. The CDR3 loop spans 15 amino acids.

The CDR3 bases are TGTGCCAGCAGCGTCGACAGGAACACTGAAGCTTTCTTT. Translation gives CASSVDRNTEAFF. The genes are TRBV11-2 and TRBJ1-1, with a weak D call TRBD1 (5 bases). There are 13 residues in the CDR3. CDR1 and CDR2 from the germline V gene are SGHAT and FQNNGV. Trimming cost V 5 bases and J 1 base, with 8 bases left between them.

The rearrangement joins TRBV3-1 (or the pseudogene TRBV3-2) to TRBJ2-3; 15 bases fit TRBD2. CDR1 LGHDT and CDR2 YNNKEL come from the germline V gene (reference sequence). Losses at the gene ends were 5 bases for V and 5 bases for J; bases not matched to a gene: 5. This CDR3 contains 16 residues. CDR3 sequence: CASSSRTSGGGDTQYF. The CDR3 bases are TGTGCCAGCAGCTCTCGGACTAGCGGGGGGGGAGATACGCAGTATTTT.

The V and J genes are TRBV10-3 and TRBJ2-5; a possible D gene is TRBD1 (5 bases). CDR1 and CDR2 (germline): ENHRY, SYGVKD. The CDR3 contains 15 residues. V lost 2 bases and J lost 3, with 13 bases in between. CDR3 sequence reads: CAISEGADVKETQYF. The CDR3 coding sequence is TGTGCCATCAGTGAGGGGGCGGACGTCAAAGAGACCCAGTACTTC.

V usage is TRBV30 and J usage is TRBJ1-6; 8 bases align to TRBD1. The CDR3 has 14 amino acids. Unmatched junction bases numbered 10, after V lost 8 bases and J lost 7 bases. CDR1 is GTSNPN, CDR2 SVGIG, per germline (reference sequence). In nucleotides, the CDR3 is TGTGCCGAGACAGGGGATACAGAAAATTCACCCCTCCACTTT. Its protein product is CAETGDTENSPLHF.

This chain joins TRBV21-1 and TRBJ2-1; TRBD1, as called in the table, went unchecked against the DNA. TRBV21-1 is a documented pseudogene. CDR3 length: 13 amino acids. CDR3 nucleotides: TGTGCCAGCAGCAACCCTGGGACAGGTCAGCAGTTCTTC. Encoded protein: CASSNPGTGQQFF.

This chain links TRBV7-9 with TRBJ1-6; D uncertain. Germline V gene sequence: CDR1 SEHNR, CDR2 FQNEAQ (reference sequence). The CDR3 extends over 16 amino acids. The ends were cut back, 3 bases at V and 10 bases at J, with 19 bases in the middle. The CDR3 reads CASSLNSRVIQSPLHF. The CDR3 nucleotides read TGTGCCAGCAGCTTGAACTCGCGGGTCATACAATCACCCCTCCACTTT.

The rearrangement joins TRBV7-2 to TRBJ1-5; 10 bases agree with TRBD1. The CDR3 totals 14 residues. The ends lost 3 bases at V and 9 bases at J; junction bases unmatched: 5. The germline V gene has CDR1 SGHTA and CDR2 FQGNSA. CDR3 bases: TGTGCCAGCAGCTTCGGACAGGGGGAATGGCCCCAGCATTTT. Protein sequence: CASSFGQGEWPQHF.

This chain joins TRBV6-5 and TRBJ1-3; D is unresolved. V lost 7 bases to trimming and J lost 0 bases, with 7 bases between them. CDR3 length: 13 amino acids. Germline assignment: CDR1 MNHEY and CDR2 SVGAGI. CDR3 sequence: CASKILSGNTIYF. The CDR3 nucleotides read TGTGCCAGCAAAATACTCTCTGGAAACACCATATATTTT.

The rearrangement links TRBV9 to TRBJ2-4, with 9 bases fitting TRBD2. The CDR3 loop spans 14 amino acids. Trimming removed 3 bases from V and 8 bases from J; junction bases left unmatched: 6. CDR1 and CDR2 (germline): SGDLS, YYNGEE. CDR3 protein: CASSAGLAWDIQYF. The CDR3 DNA reads as TGTGCCAGCAGCGCGGGACTAGCATGGGACATTCAGTACTTC. The variable domain in full, completed from reference TRBV9 and TRBJ2-4, reads DSGVTQTPKHLITATGQRVTLRCSPRSGDLSVYWYQQSLDQGLQFLIQYYNGEERAKGNILERFSAQQFPDLHSELNLSSLELGDSALYFCASSAGLAWDIQYFGAGTRLSVL.